The present T cell receptor beta chain was sequenced within a study of blood T cell repertoires in COVID-19. About the study: Samples of COVID-19 (acute and convalescent) were obtained from the United States, Italy and Spain. Sources were T cells, B-cell-depleted T cells, or PBMCs; the material itself was cDNA or gDNA.

Authors' methods: The assay estimated nucleated cells by amplifying reference gene primers. Libraries were prepared by immunoSEQ multiplex PCR; TCRdb keeps only in-frame clonotypes and omits some of them. The DNA gave D and trimming, while V, J and clone size come from that table. The sample lists fewer than 300,000 clones, less than 90% seen once, with 10% to 15% in the top ten. CDR1 SGHRS and CDR2 YFSETQ come from the germline V gene. V was shortened by 6 bases and J by 9 bases, with 20 bases between the two germline ends. The CDR3 is 14 residues long. The chain couples TRBV5-1 to TRBJ2-3, with D perhaps matching TRBD2 (5 bases). Source material: peripheral blood. This clonotype originated in a human donor in a cohort sampled during active COVID-19. The CDR3 region has the DNA TGCGCCAGCACCCGGCCGGGTACTGGGAGCACGCAGTATTTT. Encoded protein: CASTRPGTGSTQYF.